This is a list of T cell receptor beta chains from one sample in a study of T cells after yellow fever vaccination. From the 5' RACE reads, TCRdb called clonotypes with MiXCR, one entry per CDR3 protein. Found here are some 560,000 distinct CDR3 sequences, approximately 21% of them singletons; the top ten hold 13% to 15%. The sample consisted of PBMCs, taken 15 days after the yellow fever booster vaccination. The receptors derive from a man between 25 and 39 years old who received the YFV17D yellow fever vaccine. The CDR3 runs from the conserved cysteine through the conserved F or W. The D gene is left open where the match is weak. Only part of the rows carry a size: once, few, many, or a class if the clone is expanded.

>-|TRBV30|TRBJ2-6|-
CAWDRKYSGANVLTF
TGTGCCTGGGACCGAAAATACTCTGGGGCCAACGTCCTGACTTTC
>-|TRBV6-2/TRBV6-3|TRBJ2-3|-
CASRGVTDTQYF
TGTGCCAGCAGAGGAGTCACAGATACGCAGTATTTT
>-|TRBV3-1|TRBJ2-7|-
CASSQEGEGSEQYF
TGTGCCAGCAGCCAAGAAGGAGAGGGATCCGAGCAGTACTTC
>-|TRBV20-1|TRBJ2-7|-
CSVKRRTYEQYF
TGCAGTGTGAAACGGAGGACCTACGAGCAGTACTTC
>-|TRBV7-2|TRBJ2-1|TRBD1
CASSLEGRGSYNEQFF
TGTGCCAGCAGCTTAGAAGGCAGGGGGTCCTACAATGAGCAGTTCTTC
>few|TRBV20-1|TRBJ2-7|-
CSGGDRVDGEQYF
TGCAGTGGTGGAGACAGAGTCGATGGCGAGCAGTACTTC
>-|TRBV29-1|TRBJ2-5|-
CSVDRYQETQYF
TGCAGCGTTGACCGTTACCAAGAGACCCAGTACTTC
>-|TRBV7-2|TRBJ2-1|TRBD1
CASSWGQGFWNEQFF
TGTGCCAGCAGCTGGGGACAGGGGTTTTGGAATGAGCAGTTCTTC
>few|TRBV2|TRBJ2-3|TRBD1
CASRDSRTDTQYF
TGTGCCAGCCGGGACAGCCGCACAGATACGCAGTATTTT
>few|TRBV24-1|TRBJ2-6|-
CATSGTVGANVLTF
TGTGCCACCAGTGGGACAGTCGGGGCCAACGTCCTGACTTTC
>few|TRBV11-2|TRBJ2-1|TRBD2
CASSPRPGTSGIRSSYNEQFF
TGTGCCAGCAGCCCCCGCCCCGGGACTAGCGGGATCCGGAGCTCCTACAATGAGCAGTTCTTC
>-|TRBV6-4|TRBJ2-3|TRBD1
CASSDSTGADTQYF
TGTGCCAGCAGTGACTCGACAGGGGCAGATACGCAGTATTTT
>-|TRBV28|TRBJ2-1|TRBD2
CASNWGGTRFREQFF
TGTGCCAGCAATTGGGGTGGGACTAGGTTCCGTGAGCAGTTCTTC
>few|TRBV10-3|TRBJ1-5|-
CAISEGGTNQPQHF
TGTGCCATCAGTGAGGGGGGCACAAATCAGCCCCAGCATTTT
>-|TRBV12-5|TRBJ2-1|-
CASQGQSSYNEQFF
TGTGCTAGCCAGGGGCAGAGCTCCTACAATGAGCAGTTCTTC
>-|TRBV6-2/TRBV6-3|TRBJ2-5|TRBD2
CASSTQAGAVETQYF
TGTGCCAGCAGTACCCAAGCGGGAGCGGTGGAGACCCAGTACTTC
>few|TRBV20-1|TRBJ2-2|-
CSARSVTGELFF
TGCAGTGCTAGATCCGTCACCGGGGAGCTGTTTTTT
>-|TRBV27|TRBJ1-2|-
CASSFTGLLGYTF
TGTGCCAGCAGTTTTACAGGGCTTCTTGGCTACACCTTC
>few|TRBV4-3|TRBJ2-5|-
CASSQAGTLMETQYF
TGCGCCAGCAGCCAAGCCGGGACTTTAATGGAGACCCAGTACTTC
>few|TRBV20-1|TRBJ1-1|-
CSARLGGLNTEAFF
TGCAGTGCTAGACTGGGGGGTTTGAACACTGAAGCTTTCTTT
>few|TRBV29-1|TRBJ1-2|-
CSAREGGDYGYTF
TGCAGCGCTCGGGAAGGCGGCGACTATGGCTACACCTTC
>-|TRBV20-1|TRBJ2-5|TRBD1
CCARDFRQGVQETQYF
TGCTGTGCTAGAGATTTTCGGCAGGGGGTGCAAGAGACCCAGTACTTC
>few|TRBV10-1|TRBJ2-1|TRBD2
CASRVGPTSGEQFF
TGCGCCAGCAGGGTCGGTCCAACTAGCGGGGAGCAGTTCTTC
>-|TRBV20-1|TRBJ2-4|TRBD1
CSARQGTNIQYF
TGCAGTGCCCGACAGGGAACGAACATTCAGTACTTC
>-|TRBV20-1|TRBJ2-3|TRBD2
CSATTGTSGTQYF
TGCAGTGCAACAACAGGGACTAGTGGTACGCAGTATTTT
>few|TRBV4-3|TRBJ2-1|-
CASSPPGAYNEQFF
TGCGCCAGCAGCCCCCCAGGGGCCTACAATGAGCAGTTCTTC
>-|TRBV3-1|TRBJ2-1|-
CASSQEGLAYNEQFF
TGTGCCAGCAGCCAAGAGGGACTTGCTTACAATGAGCAGTTCTTC
>-|TRBV20-1|TRBJ2-1|-
CSASTHTRGGFNEQFF
TGCAGTGCTAGTACCCATACCCGTGGGGGTTTCAATGAGCAGTTCTTC
>few|TRBV20-1|TRBJ1-5|TRBD1
CSAQQGANQPQHF
TGCAGTGCGCAACAGGGGGCGAATCAGCCCCAGCATTTT
>few|TRBV20-1|TRBJ2-5|-
CSAQLLRGTETQYF
TGCAGTGCCCAACTTCTTAGGGGGACGGAGACCCAGTACTTC
>-|TRBV7-2|TRBJ2-1|TRBD2
CASRISGRINEQFF
TGTGCCAGCCGAATTAGCGGGCGTATAAATGAGCAGTTCTTC
>-|TRBV28|TRBJ2-3|TRBD2
CASSPPLAGATDTQYF
TGTGCCAGCAGTCCACCCTTAGCGGGTGCCACAGATACGCAGTATTTT
>few|TRBV12-3/TRBV12-4|TRBJ2-7|-
CASSLAGVGYEQYF
TGTGCCAGCAGTTTAGCAGGGGTTGGCTACGAGCAGTACTTC
>few|TRBV5-1|TRBJ2-7|TRBD2
CASSSSGMDYEQYF
TGCGCCAGCAGTTCTAGCGGGATGGACTACGAGCAGTACTTC
>few|TRBV25-1|TRBJ1-6|-
CASSDTGRNSPLHF
TGTGCCAGCAGTGACACGGGCCGAAATTCACCCCTCCACTTT
>few|TRBV9|TRBJ2-5|-
CASSVSGEETQYF
TGTGCCAGCAGCGTATCCGGAGAGGAGACCCAGTACTTC
>-|TRBV29-1|TRBJ2-5|-
CSVAWAGAGQTQYF
TGCAGCGTTGCCTGGGCGGGGGCCGGACAGACCCAGTACTTC